This T cell receptor beta chain derives from a study of T cells in Graves' hyperthyroidism and ophthalmopathy. Amplification of TCR beta CDR3 regions was performed using RNA transcripts as template. The TCR CDR3 first-round RT-PCR relied on the HTBI primer set. TCRdb processed the multiplex PCR reads anew with MiXCR; each CDR3 protein has one entry. The sample holds about 590,000 distinct CDR3 sequences, less than 20% seen once. Trimming cost V 5 bases and J 0 bases, with 7 bases left between them. The CDR3 has 13 amino acids. Germline assignment: CDR1 SGHTA and CDR2 FQGNSA. This clonotype showed up many times.

The sequenced sample consisted of blood. The receptor comes from a woman aged 25 to 39 with Graves' hyperthyroidism. The rearrangement links TRBV7-2 to TRBJ1-2; no reliable D call. The CDR3 sequence: CASSPYTNYGYTF. CDR3 DNA: TGTGCCAGCAGCCCCTATACTAACTATGGCTACACCTTC.